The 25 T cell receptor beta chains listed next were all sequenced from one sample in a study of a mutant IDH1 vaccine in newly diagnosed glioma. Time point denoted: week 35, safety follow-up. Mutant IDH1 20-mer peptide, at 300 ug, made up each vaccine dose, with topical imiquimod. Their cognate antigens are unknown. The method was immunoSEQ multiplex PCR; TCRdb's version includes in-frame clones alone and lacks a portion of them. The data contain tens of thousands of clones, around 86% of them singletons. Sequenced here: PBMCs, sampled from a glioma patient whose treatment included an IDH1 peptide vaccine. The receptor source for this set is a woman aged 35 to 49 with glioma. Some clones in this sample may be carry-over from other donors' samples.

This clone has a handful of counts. The CDR3 sequence: CASSLGTGGQPQHF. In nucleotides, the CDR3 is TGTGCCAGCAGCTTGGGGACAGGAGGTCAGCCCCAGCATTTT. This sequence joins TRBV5-4 and TRBJ1-5; 7 nucleotides match TRBD1. CDR3 size: 14 residues. With V trimmed by 0 bases and J by 6 bases, 3 bases remained unmatched. Germline-derived CDR1 and CDR2 are SGHNT and YYREEE (reference sequence).

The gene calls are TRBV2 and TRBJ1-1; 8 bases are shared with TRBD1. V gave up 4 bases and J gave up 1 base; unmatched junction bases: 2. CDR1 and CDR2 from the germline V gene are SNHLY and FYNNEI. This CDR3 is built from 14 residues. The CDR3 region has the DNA TGTGCCAGCAGTGTTCAGGGGGCGAACACTGAAGCTTTCTTT. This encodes CASSVQGANTEAFF.

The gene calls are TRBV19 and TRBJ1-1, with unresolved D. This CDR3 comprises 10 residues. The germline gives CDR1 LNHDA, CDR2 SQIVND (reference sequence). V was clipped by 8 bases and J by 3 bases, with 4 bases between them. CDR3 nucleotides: TGTGCCAGTTCTGACACTGAAGCTTTCTTT. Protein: CASSDTEAFF. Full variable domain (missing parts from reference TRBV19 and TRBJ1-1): DGGITQSPKYLFRKEGQNVTLSCEQNLNHDAMYWYRQDPGQGLRLIYYSQIVNDFQKGDIAEGYSVSREKKESFPLTVTSAQKNPTAFYLCASSDTEAFFGQGTRLTVV.

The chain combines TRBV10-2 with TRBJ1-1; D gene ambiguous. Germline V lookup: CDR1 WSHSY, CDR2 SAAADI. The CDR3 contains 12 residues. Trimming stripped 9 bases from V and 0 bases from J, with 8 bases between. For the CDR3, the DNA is TGCGCCAGTAGGGCGATGAACACTGAAGCTTTCTTT. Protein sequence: CASRAMNTEAFF.

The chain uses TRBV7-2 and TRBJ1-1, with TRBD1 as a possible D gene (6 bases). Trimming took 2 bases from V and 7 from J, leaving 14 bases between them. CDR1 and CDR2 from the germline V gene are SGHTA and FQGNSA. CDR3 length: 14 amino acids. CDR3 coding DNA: TGTGCCAGCAGCTTACGGGGGGCTATCCATGAAGCTTTCTTT. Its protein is CASSLRGAIHEAFF.

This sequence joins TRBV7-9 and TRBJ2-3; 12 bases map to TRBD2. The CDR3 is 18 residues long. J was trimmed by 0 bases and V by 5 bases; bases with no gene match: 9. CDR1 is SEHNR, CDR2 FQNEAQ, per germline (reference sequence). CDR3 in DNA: TGTGCCAGCAGCCCGCGGACTAGCGGGATTGGAAGCACAGATACGCAGTATTTT. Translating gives CASSPRTSGIGSTDTQYF.

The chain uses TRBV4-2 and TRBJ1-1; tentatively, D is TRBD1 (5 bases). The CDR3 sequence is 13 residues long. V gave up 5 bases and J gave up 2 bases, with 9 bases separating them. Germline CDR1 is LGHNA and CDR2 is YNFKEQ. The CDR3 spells CASSRGHNTEAFF. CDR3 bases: TGTGCCAGCAGCAGAGGACACAACACTGAAGCTTTCTTT.

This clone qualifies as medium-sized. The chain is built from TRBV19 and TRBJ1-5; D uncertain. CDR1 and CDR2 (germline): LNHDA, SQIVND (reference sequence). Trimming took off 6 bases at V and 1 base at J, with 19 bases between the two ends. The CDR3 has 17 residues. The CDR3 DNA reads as TGTGCCAGTAGCCCCGTCATGCCCCCTAGGAGCAATCAGCCCCAGCATTTT. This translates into CASSPVMPPRSNQPQHF.

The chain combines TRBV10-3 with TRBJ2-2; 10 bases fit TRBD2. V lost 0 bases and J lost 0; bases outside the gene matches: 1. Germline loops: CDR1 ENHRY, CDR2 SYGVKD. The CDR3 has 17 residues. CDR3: CAISESGLAANTGELFF. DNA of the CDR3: TGTGCCATCAGTGAGTCAGGACTAGCGGCGAACACCGGGGAGCTGTTTTTT.

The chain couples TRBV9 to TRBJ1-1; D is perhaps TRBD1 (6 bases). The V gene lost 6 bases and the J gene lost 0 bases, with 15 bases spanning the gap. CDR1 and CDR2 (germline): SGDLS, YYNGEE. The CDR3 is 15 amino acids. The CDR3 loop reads CASTPEGGLNTEAFF. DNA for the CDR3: TGTGCCAGCACCCCCGAGGGGGGGCTGAACACTGAAGCTTTCTTT.

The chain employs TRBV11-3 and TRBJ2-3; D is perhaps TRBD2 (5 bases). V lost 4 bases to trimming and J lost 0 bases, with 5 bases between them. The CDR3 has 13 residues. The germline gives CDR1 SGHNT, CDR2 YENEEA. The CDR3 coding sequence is TGTGCCAGCAGCTCGGGAAGCACAGATACGCAGTATTTT. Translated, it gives CASSSGSTDTQYF.

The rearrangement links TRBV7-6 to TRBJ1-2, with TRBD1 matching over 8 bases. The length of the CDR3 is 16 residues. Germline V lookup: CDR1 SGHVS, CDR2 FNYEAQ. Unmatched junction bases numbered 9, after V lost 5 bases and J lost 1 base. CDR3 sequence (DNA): TGTGCCAGCAGCCCAGGACAGGGATTGGTTAACTATGGCTACACCTTC. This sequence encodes CASSPGQGLVNYGYTF.

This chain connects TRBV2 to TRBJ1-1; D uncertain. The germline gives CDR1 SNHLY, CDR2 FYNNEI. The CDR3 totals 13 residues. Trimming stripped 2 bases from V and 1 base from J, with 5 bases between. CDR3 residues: CASSEIENTEAFF. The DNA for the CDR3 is TGTGCCAGCAGTGAAATTGAGAACACTGAAGCTTTCTTT.

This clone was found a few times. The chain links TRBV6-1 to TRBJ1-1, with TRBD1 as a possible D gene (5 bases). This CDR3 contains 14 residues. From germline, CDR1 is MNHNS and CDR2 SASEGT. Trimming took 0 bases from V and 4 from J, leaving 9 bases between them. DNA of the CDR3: TGTGCCAGCAGTGAAGCAGGGGAGAGCACTGAAGCTTTCTTT. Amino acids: CASSEAGESTEAFF.

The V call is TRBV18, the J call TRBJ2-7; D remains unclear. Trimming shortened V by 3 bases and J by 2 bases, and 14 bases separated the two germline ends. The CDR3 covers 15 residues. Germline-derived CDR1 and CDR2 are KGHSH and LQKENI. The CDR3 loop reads CASSPRFPVTYEQYF. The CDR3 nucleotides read TGTGCCAGCTCACCCCGCTTCCCAGTGACCTACGAGCAGTACTTC.

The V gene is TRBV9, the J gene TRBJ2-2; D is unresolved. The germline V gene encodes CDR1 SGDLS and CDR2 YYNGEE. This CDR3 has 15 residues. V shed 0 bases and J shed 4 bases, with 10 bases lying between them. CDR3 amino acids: CASSVGIVGTGELFF. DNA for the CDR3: TGTGCCAGCAGCGTAGGAATTGTAGGCACCGGGGAGCTGTTTTTT.

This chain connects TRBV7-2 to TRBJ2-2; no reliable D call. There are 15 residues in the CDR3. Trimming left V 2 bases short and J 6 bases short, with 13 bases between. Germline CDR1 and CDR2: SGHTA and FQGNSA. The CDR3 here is CASSLQRQPAGELFF. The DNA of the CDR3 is TGTGCCAGCAGCTTACAGAGGCAACCGGCCGGGGAGCTGTTTTTT.

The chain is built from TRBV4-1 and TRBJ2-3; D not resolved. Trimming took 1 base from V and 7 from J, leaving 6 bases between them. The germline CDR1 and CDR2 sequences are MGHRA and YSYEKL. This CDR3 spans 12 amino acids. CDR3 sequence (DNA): TGCGCCAGCAGCCAAGCTCTCCATACGCAGTATTTT. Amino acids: CASSQALHTQYF.

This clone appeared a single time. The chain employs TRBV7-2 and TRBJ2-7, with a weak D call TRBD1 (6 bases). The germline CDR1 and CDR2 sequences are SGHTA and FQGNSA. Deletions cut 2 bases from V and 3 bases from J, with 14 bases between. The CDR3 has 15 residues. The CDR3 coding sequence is TGTGCCAGCAGCTTATGGGCAGGGGTAGGCTACGAGCAGTACTTC. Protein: CASSLWAGVGYEQYF.

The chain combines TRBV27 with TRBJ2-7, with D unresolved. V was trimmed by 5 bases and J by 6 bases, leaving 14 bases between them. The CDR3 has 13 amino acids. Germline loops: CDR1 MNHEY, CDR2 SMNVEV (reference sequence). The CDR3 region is CASSLAWAGEQYF. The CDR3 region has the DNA TGTGCCAGCAGTCTTGCCTGGGCCGGCGAGCAGTACTTC.

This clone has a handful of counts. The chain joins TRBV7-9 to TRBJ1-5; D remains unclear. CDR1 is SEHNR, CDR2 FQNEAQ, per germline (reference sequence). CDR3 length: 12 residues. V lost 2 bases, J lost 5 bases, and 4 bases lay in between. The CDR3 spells CASSLSYQPQHF. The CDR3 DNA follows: TGTGCCAGCAGCTTAAGCTATCAGCCCCAGCATTTT.

The CDR3 nucleotides are TGCGCCAGCAGCTTGTCAGAGTCTGGGGGGACAGCTTTCTTT. Translated, it gives CASSLSESGGTAFF. The V call is TRBV5-1, the J call TRBJ1-1; TRBD1 is a possible D gene (5 bases). Germline lookup yields CDR1 SGHRS and CDR2 YFSETQ. The CDR3 runs to 14 residues. The V end was cut by 1 base, the J end by 10 bases, with 17 bases between.

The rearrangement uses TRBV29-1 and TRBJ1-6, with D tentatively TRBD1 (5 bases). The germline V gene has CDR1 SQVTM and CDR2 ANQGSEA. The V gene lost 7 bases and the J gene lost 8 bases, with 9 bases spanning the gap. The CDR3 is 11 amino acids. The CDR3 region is CSGRGDSPLHF. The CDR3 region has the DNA TGCAGCGGGCGGGGGGATTCACCCCTCCACTTT.

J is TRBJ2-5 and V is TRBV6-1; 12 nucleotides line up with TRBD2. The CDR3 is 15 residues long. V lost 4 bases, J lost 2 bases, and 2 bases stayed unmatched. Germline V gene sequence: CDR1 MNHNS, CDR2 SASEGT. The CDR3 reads CASSAGTSGQETQYF. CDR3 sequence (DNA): TGTGCCAGCAGTGCGGGGACTAGCGGGCAAGAGACCCAGTACTTC.

The CDR3 region is CASSLEGGPAYGYTF. The CDR3 nucleotides read TGTGCCAGCAGCTTAGAGGGGGGGCCCGCCTATGGCTACACCTTC. The J gene is TRBJ1-2, the V gene TRBV7-3, with D perhaps matching TRBD1 (6 bases). The V and J ends lost 2 bases and 4 bases respectively, with 14 bases between them. Germline assignment: CDR1 SGHTA and CDR2 FQGTGA. This CDR3 is built from 15 residues.